The 19 T cell receptor beta chains below come from one sample, sequenced in a study of blood T cell repertoires in COVID-19. Data came from immunoSEQ multiplex PCR; TCRdb stores just in-frame clones and leaves some out. The sample has about 81,000 clones, 88% seen once. Sequenced input: peripheral blood. Receptor source: a woman older than 75 with acute or convalescent COVID-19.

The V gene is TRBV3-1 (or the pseudogene TRBV3-2), the J gene TRBJ2-3; D is undetermined. The CDR3 sequence is 12 residues long. Germline V gene data show CDR1 as LGHDT and CDR2 as YNNKEL (reference sequence). The ends were cut back, 4 bases at V and 4 bases at J, with 6 bases in the middle. CDR3 sequence (DNA): TGTGCCAGCAGCCTCGGGTCAGATACGCAGTATTTT. It specifies CASSLGSDTQYF.

The genes are TRBV6-5 and TRBJ1-6; TRBD1 aligns across 7 bases. J gave up 5 bases and V 2 bases, and 6 bases lay outside the gene matches. The V gene's germline CDR1 is MNHEY and CDR2 SVGAGI. The CDR3 spans 16 residues. Here the CDR3 reads CASSYTTGSHNSPLHF. Written as DNA, the CDR3 is TGTGCCAGCAGTTACACGACAGGGTCTCATAATTCACCCCTCCACTTT.

This clone has only one observation. This sequence joins TRBV3-1 (or the pseudogene TRBV3-2) and TRBJ2-1; 10 positions match TRBD2. The V and J ends lost 7 bases and 7 bases, in that order; junction bases with no gene match: 1. Germline V lookup: CDR1 LGHDT, CDR2 YNNKEL (reference sequence). CDR3 length: 12 residues. The CDR3 here is CASNSGGNEQFF. DNA of the CDR3: TGTGCCAGCAATAGCGGGGGGAATGAGCAGTTCTTC.

This clone was counted only a few times. The CDR3 DNA is TGTGCCAGCAGTGTTAACAGGGCTTACTATGGCTACACCTTC. It translates to CASSVNRAYYGYTF. The rearrangement uses TRBV2 and TRBJ1-2, with D possibly being TRBD1 (6 bases). Germline CDR1 and CDR2: SNHLY and FYNNEI. There are 14 residues in the CDR3. Trimming took off 4 bases at V and 3 bases at J, with 12 bases between the two ends.

The rearrangement joins TRBV19 to TRBJ1-6, with 9 bases matching TRBD1. Germline loops: CDR1 LNHDA, CDR2 SQIVND (reference sequence). The CDR3 runs to 18 residues. V trimming: 4 bases; J trimming: 9 bases; junction bases outside the gene matches: 16. The CDR3 DNA reads TGTGCCAGTAGTACCGGGACAGGGTTTGCCAGAGGGGTTTCACCCCTCCACTTT. Its protein is CASSTGTGFARGVSPLHF.

The V gene is TRBV3-1 (or the pseudogene TRBV3-2), the J gene TRBJ1-2; 7 bases are shared with TRBD1. Germline V CDR1 and CDR2: LGHDT, YNNKEL (reference sequence). The CDR3 spans 15 residues. With V trimmed by 0 bases and J by 4 bases, 5 bases remained unmatched. CDR3 protein: CASSQEGGTVYGYTF. The DNA of the CDR3 is TGTGCCAGCAGCCAAGAAGGGGGGACAGTCTATGGCTACACCTTC.

In its sample, this clone was seen a few times. The chain uses TRBV15 and TRBJ2-1, with a possible D match to TRBD1 (5 bases). This CDR3 region has 13 residues. Germline CDR1 and CDR2: LNHNV and YYDKDF (reference sequence). Trimming cost V 9 bases and J 7 bases, with 16 bases left between them. The DNA of the CDR3 is TGTGCCACGGCCTCCGGACACCAGAATGAGCAGTTCTTC. This codes for CATASGHQNEQFF.

This chain uses TRBV7-3 with TRBJ2-2; no firm D call. This CDR3 region has 13 residues. The V end was cut by 4 bases, the J end by 6 bases, with 9 bases between. The V gene's germline CDR1 is SGHTA and CDR2 FQGTGA. The DNA of the CDR3 is TGTGCCAGCAGCTCGACAAGACCCGGGGAGCTGTTTTTT. Residues: CASSSTRPGELFF.

The V and J genes are TRBV7-9 and TRBJ1-5; D not certain. In germline, CDR1 is SEHNR, CDR2 FQNEAQ (reference sequence). The CDR3 runs 12 residues. Trimming took 1 base from V and 6 from J, leaving 4 bases between them. As DNA, the CDR3 is TGTGCCAGCAGCTTAGAGAGTCAGCCCCAGCATTTT. This translates into CASSLESQPQHF. Based on the CDR3 plus reference TRBV7-9 and TRBJ1-5, the full variable domain is DTGVSQNPRHKITKRGQNVTFRCDPISEHNRLYWYRQTLGQGPEFLTYFQNEAQLEKSRLLSDRFSAERPKGSFSTLEIQRTEQGDSAMYLCASSLESQPQHFGDGTRLSIL.

This clone was seen a single time. The CDR3 is CAISLTGTSGETQYF. DNA of the CDR3: TGTGCCATCAGTCTAACCGGGACTAGCGGGGAGACCCAGTACTTC. The chain uses TRBV10-3 and TRBJ2-5, with 12 bases identical to TRBD2. The CDR3 loop spans 15 amino acids. Germline assignment: CDR1 ENHRY and CDR2 SYGVKD. The J segment lost 5 bases and the V segment lost 5 bases, leaving 6 bases of the junction unmatched.

The V and J genes are TRBV12-3 or TRBV12-4 and TRBJ2-7; 7 bases align to TRBD2. The CDR3 consists of 13 residues. Losses at the gene ends were 6 bases for V and 7 bases for J; bases not matched to a gene: 9. The CDR3 coding sequence is TGTGCCAGCAGACTAGCGCGAGGGGTGGAGCAGTACTTC. Translation: CASRLARGVEQYF.

The V and J genes are TRBV14 and TRBJ2-1; 10 bases fit TRBD2. CDR1 and CDR2 (germline): SGHDN, FVKESK. Trimming cost V 6 bases and J 0 bases; bases outside gene matches: 14. The CDR3 covers 19 residues. CDR3 loop: CASRKVPPGTSASYNEQFF. CDR3 in DNA: TGTGCCAGCAGGAAAGTCCCCCCCGGGACTAGCGCCTCCTACAATGAGCAGTTCTTC.

V usage is TRBV7-9 and J usage is TRBJ1-2, with 7 bases matching TRBD1. The CDR3 totals 16 residues. The germline gives CDR1 SEHNR, CDR2 FQNEAQ (reference sequence). J gave up 0 bases and V 5 bases, and 9 bases lay outside the gene matches. The CDR3 protein is CASSDRDSEANYGYTF. The CDR3 DNA is TGTGCCAGCAGCGACCGGGACAGTGAGGCTAACTATGGCTACACCTTC. The full variable domain, rest sourced from reference TRBV7-9 and TRBJ1-2, is DTGVSQNPRHKITKRGQNVTFRCDPISEHNRLYWYRQTLGQGPEFLTYFQNEAQLEKSRLLSDRFSAERPKGSFSTLEIQRTEQGDSAMYLCASSDRDSEANYGYTFGSGTRLTVV.

This clone was counted a few times. The rearrangement uses TRBV6-5 and TRBJ1-1; D remains unclear. Germline CDR1 reads MNHEY; CDR2 reads SVGAGI. Trimming removed 6 bases at V and 7 bases at J, with 21 bases between. The CDR3 runs to 15 residues. The CDR3 sequence is CASRYTQPGDFEAFF. The CDR3 DNA reads TGTGCCAGCAGGTATACGCAACCTGGAGACTTTGAAGCTTTCTTT.

The chain has TRBV5-1 and TRBJ2-3; 10 nucleotides match TRBD1. J gave up 2 bases and V 1 base, and 10 bases lay outside the gene matches. Germline V gene lookup returns CDR1 SGHRS and CDR2 YFSETQ. The CDR3 spans 18 residues. The CDR3 DNA reads as TGCGCCAGCAGCTTGCAAGGGCTGGACAGGGGGATCACAGATACGCAGTATTTT. This sequence encodes CASSLQGLDRGITDTQYF.

This rearrangement joins TRBV25-1 to TRBJ2-1; 12 positions agree with TRBD2. Germline V gene data show CDR1 as MGHDK and CDR2 as SYGVNS. The CDR3 is made up of 15 amino acids. J gave up 6 bases and V 3 bases, and 3 bases lay outside the gene matches. CDR3 DNA sequence: TGTGCCAGCAGTGAGGGACTAGCGGGTCTCAATGAGCAGTTCTTC. This sequence encodes CASSEGLAGLNEQFF. The full variable domain, in which reference TRBV25-1 and TRBJ2-1 provide the parts outside the CDR3, is EADIYQTPRYLVIGTGKKITLECSQTMGHDKMYWYQQDPGMELHLIHYSYGVNSTEKGDLSSESTVSRIRTEHFPLTLESARPSHTSQYLCASSEGLAGLNEQFFGPGTRLTVL.

As DNA, the CDR3 is TGTGCCAGCAGCTCGGGGACAGGGGGGCTCTACGAGCAGTACTTC. It yields the protein CASSSGTGGLYEQYF. This chain uses TRBV5-6 with TRBJ2-7; 11 positions agree with TRBD1. Germline V CDR1 and CDR2: SGHDT, YYEEEE. Trimming took 3 bases from V and 3 from J; bases not matched to a gene: 5. The CDR3 runs 15 residues.

This chain joins TRBV6-5 and TRBJ2-7; TRBD2 matches 10 bases. This CDR3 has 15 residues. Trimming cost V 5 bases and J 12 bases; bases outside gene matches: 16. Per germline, CDR1 MNHEY and CDR2 SVGAGI. The CDR3, as DNA: TGTGCCAGCAGTACCCCGCCTAGCGGGAGATTAATGCTGTACTTC. It translates to CASSTPPSGRLMLYF.

V and J are TRBV9 and TRBJ1-2; D is unresolved. In germline, CDR1 is SGDLS, CDR2 YYNGEE. The CDR3 extends over 16 amino acids. Trimming removed 0 bases from V and 5 bases from J, with 17 bases in between. The CDR3 protein is CASSVGPIPEGYGYTF. Written as DNA, the CDR3 is TGTGCCAGCAGCGTAGGACCTATCCCAGAGGGATATGGCTACACCTTC.